This T cell receptor beta chain was observed in a study of regulatory T cells in long-lasting Graves disease. This CDR3 spans 15 amino acids. V was cut by 0 bases and J by 3 bases, with 15 bases left in between. CDR1 and CDR2 (germline): GTSNPN, SVGIG (reference sequence). The table lists this clonotype with many counts. The time point was: newly diagnosed GD, antithyroid drugs for less than 3 months. Preparation of the TCR library used RNA extracted from PBMCs. Peripheral blood, about 9 milliliters of it, was drawn into EDTA tubes. With iRepertoire HTBI primers and Arm-PCR of CDR3 regions, TCR beta libraries were built. In the original analysis: From all samples, identification returned 14 TRBJ and 60 or so TRBV segments. Using its own MiXCR run on the multiplex PCR reads, TCRdb lists one record per CDR3 protein. The V and J calls were not made by the authors but by TCRdb's processing. The sample lists over 350,000 distinct CDR3 sequences; over 12% were seen once.

This sample was shared with a second study, whose subject was T cells in Graves' hyperthyroidism and ophthalmopathy. That work states: Hyperthyroidism had been newly diagnosed in patients aged 18 to 65, and its duration was under 2 months. Reasons for excluding patients were uncontrolled infection, other autoimmune disease, pregnancy or lactation.

The material was peripheral blood mononuclear cells (PBMCs), obtained at new diagnosis, from a patient treated with antithyroid drugs. This clonotype originated in a woman in her forties with Graves disease. This rearrangement joins TRBV30 to TRBJ2-7, with D possibly matching TRBD1 (5 bases). For the CDR3, the DNA is TGTGCCTGGAGTGTACCCTACGACAGCGACTACGAGCAGTACTTC. Protein sequence: CAWSVPYDSDYEQYF.